Detailed here is one TCR beta chain. Antigen unknown. Reverse transcribing all isolated RNA meant expressed TCRB transcripts were sequenced. Data came from immunoSEQ multiplex PCR; TCRdb stores just in-frame clones and leaves some out. The repertoire has hundreds of thousands of clones, 13% of them found once; the top ten carry approximately 0.022%. The sample comes from a study of beta chain features in type 1 diabetes. Overall study results and limits: For Type 1 diabetes patients, all four CD4+ subsets carried TCRB CDR3s that were moderately but significantly shorter.

It was via CD45RO/CCR7/CD25/CD127/CD95/CD27 that CD4+ naive, central memory, regulatory and stem cell-like memory cells were sorted. This clonotype was obtained from a man between 18 and 35 years old with type 1 diabetes. What was sequenced was naive CD4+ T cells from blood.

The CDR3 coding sequence is TGTGCCAGCAGCTCATACGCTCAGACAGATTCTACGGAGCAGTTCTTC. Translated, it gives CASSSYAQTDSTEQFF. The chain joins TRBV7-9 to TRBJ2-1; the D gene is possibly TRBD1 (5 bases). The CDR3 is made up of 16 amino acids. Between the trimmed V and J ends, which lost 4 bases and 10 bases, there was a span of 23 bases. Germline lookup yields CDR1 SEHNR and CDR2 FQNEAQ (reference sequence).